A single T cell receptor (beta chain) is shown here with its context. Its antigen is not known. Semi-nested PCR with Nested Universal Primer A followed constant-region reverse priming of full-length variable regions. TCRdb re-called the 5' RACE reads with MiXCR, one entry per CDR3 protein. The sample has 35,000 to 50,000 distinct CDR3 sequences; approximately 22% are singletons. Tregs were sorted as CD4+CD25+CD127-/low cells. Study findings and constraints: Tumor memory CD4+ T cell TCR gene usage was found to cluster with blood and lymph node memory CD4+ cells and with lymph node naive CD4+ cells. Tumor-infiltrating Treg TCR alpha and beta sequences overlapped most with tumor naive CD4+ T cells, then blood naive.

The V gene's germline CDR1 is SEHNR and CDR2 FQNEAQ (reference sequence). The CDR3 is made up of 15 amino acids. Trimming took 1 base from V and 7 from J, leaving 16 bases between them. The sequenced material came from Tregs sorted from blood. The chain joins TRBV7-9 to TRBJ2-5, with D perhaps assigned TRBD1 or TRBD2 (5 bases each). The clonotype was recovered from a female donor with breast cancer. Here the CDR3 DNA reads TGTGCCAGCAGCTTAGTGGGTAGCGCCCAGGGGACCCAGTACTTC. Its translation: CASSLVGSAQGTQYF.